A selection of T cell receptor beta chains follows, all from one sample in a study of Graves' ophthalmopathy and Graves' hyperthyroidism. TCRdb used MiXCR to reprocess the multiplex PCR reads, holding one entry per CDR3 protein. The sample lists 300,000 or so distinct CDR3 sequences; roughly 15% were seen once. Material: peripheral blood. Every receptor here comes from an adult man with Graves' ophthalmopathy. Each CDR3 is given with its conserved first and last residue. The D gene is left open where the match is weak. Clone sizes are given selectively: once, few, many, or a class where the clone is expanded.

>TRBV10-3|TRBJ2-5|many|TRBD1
CAMGQGLQETQYF
TGTGCCATGGGACAGGGGCTCCAAGAGACCCAGTACTTC
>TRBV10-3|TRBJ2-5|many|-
CAISEASENETQYF
TGTGCCATCAGTGAGGCTAGCGAAAACGAGACCCAGTACTTC
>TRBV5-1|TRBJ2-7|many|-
CASSLSYRSYEQYF
TGCGCCAGCAGCTTGAGCTACCGCTCCTACGAGCAGTACTTC
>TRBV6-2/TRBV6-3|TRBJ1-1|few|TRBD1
CASIRQGAGNTEAFF
TGTGCCAGCATTCGACAGGGGGCCGGGAACACTGAAGCTTTCTTT
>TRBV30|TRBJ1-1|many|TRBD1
CAWSGQGFTEAFF
TGTGCCTGGAGTGGACAGGGGTTCACTGAAGCTTTCTTT
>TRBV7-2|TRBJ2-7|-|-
CASSMAVSYEQYF
TGTGCCAGCAGCATGGCGGTTTCCTACGAGCAGTACTTC
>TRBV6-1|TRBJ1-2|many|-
CASSPTQVFYGYTF
TGTGCCAGCAGCCCGACCCAAGTTTTCTATGGCTACACCTTC
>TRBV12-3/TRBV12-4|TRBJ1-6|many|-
CASSLDFTGMDSPLHF
TGTGCCAGCAGTTTAGATTTTACAGGGATGGATTCACCCCTCCACTTT
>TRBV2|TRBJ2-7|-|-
CASSEDMWGEQYF
TGTGCCAGCAGTGAGGATATGTGGGGCGAGCAGTACTTC
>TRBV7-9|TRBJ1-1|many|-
CASSLAGEATEAFF
TGTGCCAGCAGCTTAGCGGGGGAGGCCACTGAAGCTTTCTTT
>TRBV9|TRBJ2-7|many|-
CASSVGRGAYEQYF
TGTGCCAGCAGCGTAGGAAGGGGCGCCTACGAGCAGTACTTC
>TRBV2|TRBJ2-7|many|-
CASRVTEQYF
TGTGCCAGCAGGGTTACTGAGCAGTACTTC
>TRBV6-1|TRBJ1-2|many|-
CASIAGRSGGYGYTF
TGTGCCAGCATCGCCGGGAGGTCGGGGGGCTATGGCTACACCTTC
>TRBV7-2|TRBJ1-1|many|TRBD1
CASSGDRQNSEAFF
TGTGCCAGCAGCGGGGACAGGCAGAACTCTGAAGCTTTCTTT
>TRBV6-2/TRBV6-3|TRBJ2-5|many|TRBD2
CASRKRDSQETQYF
TGTGCCAGCAGAAAGCGGGATTCACAAGAGACCCAGTACTTC
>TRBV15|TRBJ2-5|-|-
CATSRATQGETQYF
TGTGCCACCAGCAGAGCCACCCAGGGGGAGACCCAGTACTTC
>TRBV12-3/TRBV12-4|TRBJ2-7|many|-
CASSLPFGEQYF
TGTGCCAGCAGTTTGCCGTTTGGCGAGCAGTACTTC
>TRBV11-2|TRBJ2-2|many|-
CASSYSAGADTGELFF
TGTGCCAGCAGTTACTCGGCAGGGGCGGACACCGGGGAGCTGTTTTTT
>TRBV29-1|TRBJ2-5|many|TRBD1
CSARQGGETQYF
TGCAGCGCGCGACAGGGCGGAGAGACCCAGTACTTC
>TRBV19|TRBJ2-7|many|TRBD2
CASSSRTSGATYEQYF
TGTGCCAGTAGTTCCCGGACTAGCGGGGCTACCTACGAGCAGTACTTC
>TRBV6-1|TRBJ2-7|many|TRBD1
CASSPGTGYSYEQYF
TGTGCCAGCAGTCCCGGGACAGGGTACTCCTACGAGCAGTACTTC
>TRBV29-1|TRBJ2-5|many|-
CSVESGHSQETQYF
TGCAGCGTTGAAAGCGGACACAGCCAAGAGACCCAGTACTTC
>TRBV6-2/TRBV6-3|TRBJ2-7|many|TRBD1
CASSGQGIYEQYF
TGTGCCAGCAGTGGACAGGGGATCTACGAGCAGTACTTC
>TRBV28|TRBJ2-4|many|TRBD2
CASSPGDAIAGDIQYF
TGTGCCAGCAGCCCCGGAGACGCCATCGCGGGGGACATTCAGTACTTC
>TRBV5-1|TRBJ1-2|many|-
CASSPDGRNYGYTF
TGCGCCAGCAGCCCGGACGGAAGAAACTATGGCTACACCTTC